This T cell receptor beta chain stems from a study of cytomegalovirus exposure and HLA in healthy donors. Germline V gene data show CDR1 as MNHNS and CDR2 as SASEGT. This CDR3 comprises 13 residues. The germline V and J ends were trimmed by 2 bases and 0 bases, with 5 bases remaining between them. Primers: 60 Vbeta forward and 13 Jbeta reverse. Measured with immunoSEQ multiplex PCR; TCRdb has only the in-frame clones, and not every one. There are more than 50,000 clones in the sample; roughly 77% occur only once, and under 25% lies in the top ten. This receptor was taken from a woman aged 40 to 50 in good health and CMV-seropositive. The chain combines TRBV6-1 with TRBJ2-7; D call uncertain. Sequencing was carried out using PBMCs. CDR3 region: CASSEQISYEQYF. CDR3 sequence (DNA): TGTGCCAGCAGTGAACAGATCTCCTACGAGCAGTACTTC.